The source of this TCR beta chain is a study of cytomegalovirus exposure and HLA in healthy donors (dated by TCRdb to the late 2010s). Concerning the study at large: An earlier analysis of some 550 of the donors reported 250 to 300 Gb of sequence data and about 100 million unique TCR beta sequences from about 200 million T cells. An early release that covered more than 550 HLA-typed donors contained about 290 gigabases of sequencing data and approximately 85 million unique TCR sequences. Among the approximately 400 genotyped donors, around 81% belonged to the genetic ancestry cluster associated with self-reported Caucasian donors. The aim of the study was to test whether cataloging public T cell receptors could identify signatures of past pathogen exposure. Using immunosequencing, the study profiled T cell repertoires from 550 to 750 subjects and related those repertoires to cytomegalovirus serostatus. A separate validation cohort of about 110 different subjects was used in addition to the roughly 640-subject first cohort. The study combined high-throughput TCR immunosequencing, statistical association of individual TCRs with disease status, and machine learning to predict cytomegalovirus infection status. To study patterns of TCR occurrence, a later analysis re-analyzed previously published TCR beta repertoires from 500 to 850 donors and added high-resolution HLA genotyping. Rather than drawing on any new phenotypic data, the later analysis identified candidate immune exposures from TCR beta sequences and the way those sequences occurred across donors. An earlier analysis of approximately 500 of the donors applied high-throughput TCR beta sequencing to assess whether each TCR beta V gene segment acted as functional or pseudogenic. Donor age, sex, ethnicity and CMV serostatus were compiled together with the repertoire data. In a later genetic analysis, genome-wide SNP genotypes for about three fifths of the roughly 670 donors were used, and that subset was treated as a discovery cohort. All discovery cohort repertoires had been generated using a single sequencing platform. HLA typing included class I and class II loci at four-digit resolution. Typing coverage varied by locus: 629-630 donors for A, B, C, DRB1 and DQB1; approximately 500 for DQA1; approximately 610 for DPA1; 450 to 480 for DPB1. Because of strong linkage in the cohort, five DR-DQ haplotypes were treated as single units for association and clustering. Among some 410 genotyped donors of the cohort, an average of approximately 240,000 unique TCR beta nucleotide sequences was sequenced per donor, of which about 19% were non-productive. What the authors observed across the whole study: The only immune exposure information available for the cohort was CMV serostatus. In this cohort, only TCR beta chains were sequenced, and detectable features were limited by the absence of alpha or paired-chain data. The classifier was reported to diagnose cytomegalovirus status with high specificity and sensitivity in both the original cohort and the validation cohort. Correlated functional status among segregating V segments might be attributable to linkage disequilibrium, but an unknown experimental factor could not be ruled out. A total of 150 or so TCR beta chains were listed by the study as associated with cytomegalovirus. Some IMGT-functional V segments, including TRBV6-2 and TRBV6-3, could not be told apart with the 87-base-pair reads, so those segments were excluded. Three of the identified cytomegalovirus-associated TCR beta chains were confirmed in vitro to be specific for cytomegalovirus antigens. When HLA alleles, especially DR and DQ, strongly co-occurred, TCR associations were difficult to assign to individual alleles. In a later genetic analysis, fewer N-insertions in productive TCRs were reported among donors in an Asian-associated ancestry cluster than the 666-donor mean. Across donors, most TCR sequences were observed very rarely, whereas some public TCRs were present in many individuals. A cluster of highly shared sequence variants was judged likely to represent a technical artifact of the sequencing pipeline. It was suggested by the authors that the approach could potentially be generalized to other disease states and immunological phenotypes. Roughly uniform sequencing depth across donors was assumed in presence/absence analyses, although this assumption may not hold. Several of the top co-occurrence clusters appeared to be linked to parvovirus B19, influenza, CMV and Epstein-Barr virus, according to a later analysis. A later analysis associated 15,000 to 20,000 TCR beta sequences with specific HLA alleles at a false discovery rate of 0.05. In a later analysis, HLA-associated TCR beta chains showed more clonal expansion and lower generation probabilities than non-associated chains that were equally common. Fewer than 20 rarely observed V segments, including chromosome 9 orphons, were excluded from the earlier analysis of about 500 of the donors because counts were too low. A further reported finding was that TCR beta sequences accurately predicted the HLA-A and HLA-B alleles for most subjects in the first cohort. In an earlier analysis of about 540 of the donors, most TCR beta V segments were observed in productive rearrangements about 90% or about 30% of the time, broadly matching IMGT annotations. Because HLA typing was missing for some donors at each locus, association tests included only the typed subset. A later analysis found that most CMV-associated TCR beta chains appeared HLA-restricted, with HLA associations seemingly driven largely by CMV exposure. In a later analysis, the rate of TCR association differed among HLA loci, with DRB1 alleles having the most associated TCRs and HLA-C alleles having the fewest. V-gene and J-gene trimming of TCR beta chains was associated with a missense DCLRE1C variant in a later genetic analysis, and the association was replicated in an independent cohort.

The cohort comprised 550 to 700 healthy bone marrow donors. All cohort members were sampled while nominally healthy, although unrecorded immune exposures were likely present. The donor tested CMV seropositive, placing the donor among the approximately 310 seropositive members of the cohort. Every donor gave a peripheral blood sample, and the peripheral blood mononuclear cells from that sample were used for TCR beta sequencing. The Qiagen DNeasy Blood Extraction Kit was used to extract genomic DNA from the blood cell samples. Libraries were constructed by the immunoSEQ multiplex PCR assay. For the multiplex PCR, a mixture combining 60 forward primers for TCR Vbeta segments and 13 reverse primers for TCR Jbeta segments was used. The CDR3 region of rearranged TCR beta genes was amplified from genomic DNA by a multiplex PCR assay. The amplified TCR beta libraries were sequenced on the Illumina HiSeq System as 87-base-pair reads. Regarding the original processing steps: In a later analysis, roughly 80 million unique TCR beta chains were counted across the 690 or so repertoires, and approximately 11 million of these chains were shared by at least two donors. To remove PCR and sequencing errors, raw reads were error-corrected and collapsed into unique sequences using a nearest-neighbor algorithm that merged closely related sequences. Alignment of CDR3 sequences to IMGT reference sequences was used to assign V, D and J gene segments. For a sequence to be retained, a match of at least six nucleotides to both a V gene segment and a J gene segment was required. A rearrangement counted as productive if the CDR3 had no stop codons and remained in frame with V and J, and every other rearrangement counted as non-productive. Following IMGT convention, CDR3 was defined as the stretch from the second conserved V-encoded cysteine to the conserved J-encoded phenylalanine. The earlier analysis of around 640 of the donors excluded sequences that lacked an unambiguous match to a single V gene segment. An earlier analysis of roughly 590 of the donors called V segments functional above 56.7% productive rearrangements and segregating when the between-donor standard deviation exceeded 5%. To diagnose cytomegalovirus status from the catalog of TCR beta chain sequences, a statistical classification framework was built. V and J gene assignment, in a later analysis, came from comparing TCR nucleotide sequences with IMGT/GENE-DB human TR gene sequences. Using the TCRdist pipeline, a later analysis assigned CDR3 sequences along with most-parsimonious VDJ recombination scenarios. A later analysis defined each TCR beta chain by its CDR3 amino acid sequence plus V-gene family, and excluded reads lacking a unique V-gene family. To address suspected cross-contamination and a sequencing artifact, a later analysis removed roughly 640 highly shared, low-generation-probability nucleotide sequences. A later analysis calculated a clonal expansion index for each public chain from normalized within-repertoire ranks of inferred template counts. A later analysis computed generation probabilities with a VDJ recombination model fitted to out-of-frame rearrangements, and checked the results against IGoR. In a later analysis, TCR-TCR, TCR-HLA and TCR-CMV co-occurrence was scored with hypergeometric tests, and a repertoire-size bias correction was applied to TCR pairs. In a later analysis, false discovery rates were estimated by permuting HLA or CMV assignments 20 times. A later analysis grouped co-occurring TCRs with DBSCAN, adding TCRdist sequence similarity when clustering within HLA-allele-positive subsets. Co-occurrence clustering excluded repertoires with fewer than 30,000 or more than 120,000 public chains, plus five with anomalous nucleotide sharing. TCRdb stores this immuneACCESS table with in-frame sequences only. Part of the clones is absent; in the studies checked, under half of the shortfall reflects unresolved V genes, and no reason is known for the rest. That table supplies the V and J calls and clone size; D and trimming were determined from the DNA. This sample has roughly 120,000 clones in its table, and roughly 71% of those were observed once. The ten largest clones capture roughly 4% of the sample.

The CDR3 covers 15 residues, taking in both the cysteine and the phenylalanine. Here the CDR3 DNA is all that survives: 45 bases in frame from base 1. As encoded in the germline V gene, CDR1 is SGHAT while CDR2 is FQNNGV. Trimmed from V: 4 bases; trimmed from J: 7 bases; junction bases lacking a gene match: 12. On this clone: Its antigen is currently not known. The sample holds no much larger clone one base away, and base qualities are not on file.

Material: PBMCs. The clonotype originates from a woman in her fifties or sixties in good health and CMV-seropositive. This chain is built from TRBV11-2 and TRBJ2-7, and 8 junctional nucleotides match TRBD1. The DNA sequence reads TGTGCCAGCAGCTCCCCGGTGACAGGGGCGAGAGAGCAGTACTTC. This encodes CASSSPVTGAREQYF.